This TCR beta chain was observed in a study of cytomegalovirus exposure and HLA in healthy donors. Trimming stripped 5 bases from V and 8 bases from J, with 12 bases between. Germline V gene sequence: CDR1 SGHTA, CDR2 FQGNSA. The CDR3 spans 12 residues. Use of 60 Vbeta and 13 Jbeta primers characterized the PCR. Assay: immunoSEQ multiplex PCR; the TCRdb copy retains only in-frame clones and omits some. The sample records approximately 160,000 clones, 65% to 90% being singletons. The specimen sequenced was PBMCs. The TCR originated in a human donor in good health. The J gene is TRBJ1-2, the V gene TRBV7-2, with unresolved D. CDR3 nucleotides: TGTGCCAGCAGCCCCGGGTGGGAGGGCTACACCTTC. As protein: CASSPGWEGYTF. Full variable domain (missing parts from reference TRBV7-2 and TRBJ1-2): GAGVSQSPSNKVTEKGKDVELRCDPISGHTALYWYRQSLGQGLEFLIYFQGNSAPDKSGLPSDRFSAERTGGSVSTLTIQRTQQEDSAVYLCASSPGWEGYTFGSGTRLTVV.